This entry lists 13 T cell receptor beta chains sequenced from one sample in a study of T cells in Graves' hyperthyroidism and ophthalmopathy. RNA transcripts gave rise to amplified TCR beta CDR3 regions. The HTBI primer set was used in a first-round RT-PCR of the TCR CDR3. MiXCR, applied by TCRdb to the multiplex PCR reads, yields one record per CDR3 protein. Found here are hundreds of thousands of distinct CDR3 sequences, less than 25% of them singletons; the top ten hold about 35%. The source material was blood. Receptor source: a man aged 30 to 39 with Graves' ophthalmopathy.

The sample holds a few counts of this clonotype. The J gene is TRBJ1-2, the V gene TRBV29-1; D is possibly TRBD1 (6 bases). The V and J ends lost 3 bases and 0 bases respectively, with 8 bases between them. Germline loops: CDR1 SQVTM, CDR2 ANQGSEA. The CDR3 covers 13 residues. The CDR3 protein is CSVEGAANYGYTF. DNA for the CDR3: TGCAGCGTTGAGGGGGCCGCTAACTATGGCTACACCTTC.

This clonotype was counted only a few times. Mismatch with germline at one junction end may stem from a read error. V gene TRBV6-2 or TRBV6-3 combines with J gene TRBJ1-2, with D unresolved. This CDR3 is 13 amino acids long. Germline loops: CDR1 MNHEY, CDR2 SVGEGT. The CDR3 DNA follows: TGTGCCGGCAGTTACCCGGAATTCTATGGCTACACCTTC. Its translation: CAGSYPEFYGYTF.

In its sample, this clonotype was seen many times. The chain is built from TRBV5-5 and TRBJ2-1; D gene ambiguous. The V end lost 0 bases, the J end lost 5 bases, and 9 bases lay between the germline ends. CDR1 is SGHKS and CDR2 is YYEKEE in the germline V gene (reference sequence). The CDR3 has 14 residues. The CDR3 sequence: CASSLVSGDNEQFF. The CDR3, as DNA: TGTGCCAGCAGCTTGGTGTCTGGGGACAATGAGCAGTTCTTC.

This chain connects TRBV6-2 or TRBV6-3 to TRBJ2-4; D not certain. V lost 5 bases to trimming and J lost 8 bases, with 16 bases between them. The length of the CDR3 is 14 residues. Germline V gene sequence: CDR1 MNHEY, CDR2 SVGEGT. Here the CDR3 reads CASSPQNPPHIQYF. CDR3 bases: TGTGCCAGCAGTCCACAGAATCCCCCCCACATTCAGTACTTC.

This clonotype occurred a few times. This rearrangement joins TRBV7-3 to TRBJ2-3; 7 bases are a match to TRBD2. The CDR3 runs to 16 residues. The V gene's germline CDR1 is SGHTA and CDR2 FQGTGA. The V segment lost 5 bases and the J segment 5 bases; nucleotides outside the gene matches: 13. CDR3 DNA: TGTGCCAGCAGCCACGTGGGGGGGGGAGATGAAGATACGCAGTATTTT. Protein: CASSHVGGGDEDTQYF.

The chain joins TRBV30 to TRBJ2-6; D is ambiguous. This CDR3 is built from 14 residues. Germline CDR1 is GTSNPN and CDR2 is SVGIG (reference sequence). Deletions cut 1 base from V and 1 base from J, with 5 bases between. The CDR3: CAWSEGSGANVLTF. DNA for the CDR3: TGTGCCTGGAGTGAGGGATCTGGGGCCAACGTCCTGACTTTC.

The chain links TRBV24-1 to TRBJ2-1; 11 bases line up with TRBD1. V was pared by 3 bases and J by 3 bases, with 3 bases of the junction left unmatched. The CDR3 contains 16 residues. The germline V gene encodes CDR1 KGHDR and CDR2 SFDVKD. In DNA, the CDR3 is TGTGCCACCAGTGATCCGGACAGGGGGCTCTACAATGAGCAGTTCTTC. As protein: CATSDPDRGLYNEQFF.

This clonotype was recorded a few times. J is TRBJ2-1 and V is TRBV9; the D gene could be TRBD1 or TRBD2 (5 bases each). Trimming stripped 4 bases from V and 2 bases from J, with 13 bases between. The CDR3 extends over 15 amino acids. Germline V gene lookup returns CDR1 SGDLS and CDR2 YYNGEE. The CDR3 DNA reads TGTGCCAGCAGCTCCCGGGACGCTCCCTACAATGAGCAGTTCTTC. Translated, it gives CASSSRDAPYNEQFF.

The chain links TRBV9 to TRBJ1-3; 9 bases match TRBD1. The J segment lost 4 bases and the V segment lost 2 bases, leaving 4 bases of the junction unmatched. The CDR3 extends over 15 amino acids. Germline V lookup: CDR1 SGDLS, CDR2 YYNGEE. The CDR3 protein is CASSVRDREGNTIYF. The DNA for the CDR3 is TGTGCCAGCAGCGTCCGGGACAGGGAGGGAAACACCATATATTTT.

Many counts were recorded for this clonotype. The rearrangement links TRBV28 to TRBJ1-1; 10 nucleotides match TRBD1. Germline CDR1 and CDR2: MDHEN and SYDVKM. The CDR3 consists of 19 residues. V lost 5 bases to trimming and J lost 5 bases; unmatched junction nucleotides: 20. The CDR3 protein is CASSPGWLGTGDNGTEAFF. The CDR3 DNA sequence: TGTGCCAGCAGTCCAGGGTGGCTCGGGACAGGGGATAATGGGACTGAAGCTTTCTTT.

The J gene is TRBJ2-3, the V gene TRBV9, with 9 positions matching TRBD2. J gave up 8 bases and V 0 bases, and 4 bases lay outside the gene matches. Germline CDR1 is SGDLS and CDR2 is YYNGEE. The CDR3 length is 14 residues. Here the CDR3 DNA reads TGTGCCAGCAGCGTAGATAGCGGGAGAGTTACGCAGTATTTT. Translating gives CASSVDSGRVTQYF.

This clonotype was counted a few times. The chain links TRBV29-1 to TRBJ2-1; no clear D gene. Germline V gene data show CDR1 as SQVTM and CDR2 as ANQGSEA. There are 13 residues in the CDR3. Trimming took off 7 bases at V and 2 bases at J, with 12 bases between the two ends. The CDR3 bases are TGCAGCGCAACCGGGTCTCCCTACAATGAGCAGTTCTTC. Amino acids: CSATGSPYNEQFF.

This clonotype was recorded a few times. The chain joins TRBV11-2 to TRBJ2-3; perhaps TRBD1 as D (6 bases). CDR1 is SGHAT, CDR2 FQNNGV, per germline. V dropped 2 bases and J dropped 0 bases, with 18 bases sitting between them. This CDR3 has 18 amino acids. The CDR3 sequence: CASSLWGSGGSSTDTQYF. The CDR3 coding sequence is TGTGCCAGCAGCTTATGGGGTTCTGGGGGCTCTAGCACAGATACGCAGTATTTT.